This T cell receptor (beta chain) comes out of a study of blood T cell repertoires in COVID-19. Study-wide context: Researchers got acute and convalescent COVID-19 samples from the United States, Italy and Spain. PBMCs, B-cell-depleted T cells, or T cells were the source of the cDNA or gDNA that made up the material.

How the authors handled the data: Cell counts per sample came from amplifying reference gene primers. TCRdb's copy holds only in-frame clones and misses some; the assay was immunoSEQ multiplex PCR. Clone size and V and J calls were adopted from that table, with D and trimming inferred from the DNA. The sample shows about 27,000 clones, approximately 88% of them seen only once. The CDR3 spans 12 residues. CDR1 and CDR2 from the germline V gene are SNHLY and FYNNEI. V lost 0 bases and J lost 8, with 7 bases in between. This sequence was found in a woman between 50 and 59 years old with active COVID-19. Sequenced input: peripheral blood. V gene TRBV2 combines with J gene TRBJ1-1; D not resolved. CDR3: CASSEAQLEAFF. DNA for the CDR3: TGTGCCAGCAGTGAAGCTCAGTTAGAAGCTTTCTTT.